These 19 T cell receptor beta chains were all obtained from the same sample, sequenced in a study of human T cells and chemical hapten exposure (dated by TCRdb to the early 2020s). Total RNA was isolated from unfractionated whole blood collected in Tempus Blood RNA tubes. Library preparation used 5' RACE. Sequencing instrument: Illumina MiSeq. Clones were called with MiXCR by TCRdb after fastp trimmed the public reads at Q25, and only in-frame beta chains were retained. Duplicate CDR3 protein sequences are folded into a single record with the most common DNA and genes. In this sample the table shows roughly 81,000 distinct CDR3 sequences, approximately 7.7% of which occur a single time. The ten most abundant clones make up around 2% of the sample. The receptors come from a male donor in good health.

This clonotype has a handful of counts. This rearrangement joins TRBV6-5 to TRBJ2-3; TRBD2 matches 7 bases. The J segment lost 4 bases and the V segment lost 2 bases, leaving 9 bases of the junction unmatched. Germline V gene lookup returns CDR1 MNHEY and CDR2 SVGAGI. This CDR3 has 16 amino acids. The CDR3 DNA is TGTGCCAGCAGTTACGACCCTAGGGCGGGAGCAGATACGCAGTATTTT. Translation gives CASSYDPRAGADTQYF.

There are a few counts of this clonotype. This chain uses TRBV7-3 with TRBJ1-2; no clear D. Germline CDR1 reads SGHTA; CDR2 reads FQGTGA. Trimming removed 5 bases at V and 3 bases at J, with 16 bases between. This CDR3 spans 15 amino acids. The CDR3 loop reads CASSPSDGSYYGYTF. The CDR3 nucleotides read TGTGCCAGCAGCCCGAGCGACGGCAGCTACTATGGCTACACCTTC.

This clonotype was found many times. This chain uses TRBV7-9 with TRBJ2-7, with D uncertain. Trimming took 3 bases from V and 7 from J, leaving 10 bases between them. CDR1 and CDR2 (germline): SEHNR, FQNEAQ (reference sequence). This CDR3 has 12 residues. CDR3 sequence (DNA): TGTGCCAGCAGCTTCCCCACTGGGGAGCAGTACTTC. It is translated as CASSFPTGEQYF.

The table lists this clonotype with many counts. The rearrangement uses TRBV5-4 and TRBJ2-4; a weak D match, TRBD1 (6 bases). The CDR3 covers 16 residues. V was trimmed by 4 bases and J by 0 bases, leaving 14 bases between them. Germline lookup yields CDR1 SGHNT and CDR2 YYREEE (reference sequence). The CDR3 sequence is CASSPGQPVAKNIQYF. The CDR3 region has the DNA TGTGCCAGCAGCCCCGGACAGCCCGTAGCCAAAAACATTCAGTACTTC.

The V call is TRBV18, the J call TRBJ2-3; no definite D call. V lost 0 bases and J 4 bases, leaving 11 bases between the germline ends. Per the germline V gene, CDR1 is KGHSH and CDR2 is LQKENI. The CDR3 runs 15 residues. The CDR3, as DNA: TGTGCCAGCTCACCACCGAGTCGGACGGCAGATACGCAGTATTTT. Amino acid sequence: CASSPPSRTADTQYF.

The chain couples TRBV9 to TRBJ2-1, with TRBD2 identical over 14 bases. From germline, CDR1 is SGDLS and CDR2 YYNGEE. This CDR3 region has 16 residues. J was trimmed by 10 bases and V by 4 bases; bases with no gene match: 10. CDR3 DNA sequence: TGTGCCAGCAGCTCAGGGACTAGCGGGGGCCTGAGCGAGCAGTTCTTC. Protein: CASSSGTSGGLSEQFF.

This clonotype occurred a few times. The rearrangement links TRBV5-1 to TRBJ1-2; D is undetermined. The CDR3 contains 13 residues. Between the trimmed V and J ends, which lost 2 bases and 4 bases, there was a span of 9 bases. Per the germline V gene, CDR1 is SGHRS and CDR2 is YFSETQ. As DNA, the CDR3 is TGCGCCAGCAGCTTTGGGCAGACCTATGGCTACACCTTC. Protein product: CASSFGQTYGYTF.

This clonotype was found many times. V gene TRBV20-1 combines with J gene TRBJ2-7; TRBD1 is a possible D gene (6 bases). Germline lookup yields CDR1 DFQATT and CDR2 SNEGSKA (reference sequence). The V gene lost 0 bases and the J gene lost 4 bases, with 16 bases spanning the gap. The length of the CDR3 is 15 residues. DNA of the CDR3: TGCAGTGCTAGAGATGTTGGGGACAAGGATTACGAGCAGTACTTC. Amino acid sequence: CSARDVGDKDYEQYF.

A few counts support this clonotype. The chain joins TRBV4-1 to TRBJ1-4; D not certain. Per germline, CDR1 MGHRA and CDR2 YSYEKL. The V gene lost 0 bases and the J gene lost 7 bases, with 12 bases spanning the gap. This CDR3 has 15 amino acids. DNA for the CDR3: TGCGCCAGCAGCCAAGATCCTTCGATGGGTGAAAAACTGTTTTTT. Translating gives CASSQDPSMGEKLFF.

This clonotype was counted ten times or more. The rearrangement joins TRBV7-2 to TRBJ2-1; D is unclear. Trimming pared 8 bases from V and 3 bases from J, leaving 11 bases between. The germline V gene has CDR1 SGHTA and CDR2 FQGNSA. This CDR3 has 13 residues. This CDR3 reads CASGPRGYNEQFF. The CDR3 bases are TGTGCCAGCGGCCCCCGAGGCTACAATGAGCAGTTCTTC.

This clonotype occurred a few times. J is TRBJ2-3 and V is TRBV27; D is unresolved. CDR3 size: 14 residues. Trimming took 2 bases from V and 4 from J, leaving 10 bases between them. Germline V gene data show CDR1 as MNHEY and CDR2 as SMNVEV (reference sequence). CDR3 region: CASSLSRNSDTQYF. The CDR3 bases are TGTGCCAGCAGTTTAAGTCGGAACTCAGATACGCAGTATTTT.

V and J are TRBV25-1 and TRBJ2-5, with D perhaps given as TRBD1 or TRBD2 (5 bases each). The CDR3 totals 14 residues. The V end was cut by 2 bases, the J end by 4 bases, with 11 bases between. CDR1 MGHDK and CDR2 SYGVNS come from the germline V gene. The CDR3 nucleotides read TGTGCCAGCAGTGAAGGGGACGGGGTAGAGACCCAGTACTTC. Translation gives CASSEGDGVETQYF. The full variable domain, rest sourced from reference TRBV25-1 and TRBJ2-5, is EADIYQTPRYLVIGTGKKITLECSQTMGHDKMYWYQQDPGMELHLIHYSYGVNSTEKGDLSSESTVSRIRTEHFPLTLESARPSHTSQYLCASSEGDGVETQYFGPGTRLLVL.

This chain uses TRBV29-1 with TRBJ1-2; TRBD1 matches at 8 bases. Germline CDR1 and CDR2: SQVTM and ANQGSEA. V lost 3 bases to trimming and J lost 8 bases; unmatched junction nucleotides: 11. The CDR3 is 14 residues long. CDR3 in amino acids: CSVDYEQGVRGYTF. CDR3 coding DNA: TGCAGCGTTGATTACGAACAGGGGGTAAGAGGCTACACCTTC.

There are many counts of this clonotype. The CDR3 is CSIWRRGDTQYF. In nucleotides, the CDR3 is TGCAGCATATGGCGTCGGGGAGATACGCAGTATTTT. The V and J genes are TRBV29-1 and TRBJ2-3; possibly TRBD2 for D (5 bases). V lost 8 bases and J 5 bases, leaving 14 bases between the germline ends. The CDR3 totals 12 residues. Germline CDR1 SQVTM, CDR2 ANQGSEA.

This clonotype has ten or more counts. The chain links TRBV6-5 to TRBJ2-3; a weak D match, TRBD2 (5 bases). The CDR3 extends over 19 amino acids. Germline V gene lookup returns CDR1 MNHEY and CDR2 SVGAGI. V was pared by 0 bases and J by 4 bases, with 23 bases between. The CDR3: CASSYSAPFAGIGPDTQYF. CDR3 bases: TGTGCCAGCAGTTACTCGGCCCCGTTCGCGGGCATAGGGCCAGATACGCAGTATTTT.

The sample holds one count of this clonotype. This sequence joins TRBV6-5 and TRBJ1-2; D gene ambiguous. Trimming removed 7 bases at V and 6 bases at J, with 9 bases between. The CDR3 has 11 residues. In germline, CDR1 is MNHEY, CDR2 SVGAGI. The CDR3 DNA reads TGTGCCAGCATATCCTTTCATGGCTACACCTTC. Its translation is CASISFHGYTF.

This clonotype was recorded at least ten times. This sequence joins TRBV18 and TRBJ2-7; D gene ambiguous. Germline CDR1 KGHSH, CDR2 LQKENI. Trimming pared 6 bases from V and 2 bases from J, leaving 14 bases between. The CDR3 loop spans 14 amino acids. This CDR3 is CASSARGFPYEQYF. In DNA, the CDR3 is TGTGCCAGCTCCGCAAGAGGATTCCCCTACGAGCAGTACTTC.

V gene TRBV7-9 combines with J gene TRBJ2-4; D is uncertain. The germline V gene has CDR1 SEHNR and CDR2 FQNEAQ (reference sequence). This CDR3 is built from 15 residues. Between the trimmed V and J ends, which lost 5 bases and 0 bases, there was a span of 11 bases. This chain's CDR3 is CASSPRAQAKNIQYF. The CDR3 DNA reads as TGTGCCAGCAGCCCCCGGGCCCAAGCCAAAAACATTCAGTACTTC.

This clonotype was seen only a few times. V usage is TRBV19 and J usage is TRBJ1-3; no clear D gene. CDR3 size: 12 residues. Per germline, CDR1 LNHDA and CDR2 SQIVND (reference sequence). Trimming left V 11 bases short and J 0 bases short, with 8 bases between. The CDR3 DNA reads as TGTGCCTCAAGGAGCTCTGGAAACACCATATATTTT. This sequence encodes CASRSSGNTIYF. Complete variable domain (other parts from reference TRBV19 and TRBJ1-3): DGGITQSPKYLFRKEGQNVTLSCEQNLNHDAMYWYRQDPGQGLRLIYYSQIVNDFQKGDIAEGYSVSREKKESFPLTVTSAQKNPTAFYLCASRSSGNTIYFGEGSWLTVV.